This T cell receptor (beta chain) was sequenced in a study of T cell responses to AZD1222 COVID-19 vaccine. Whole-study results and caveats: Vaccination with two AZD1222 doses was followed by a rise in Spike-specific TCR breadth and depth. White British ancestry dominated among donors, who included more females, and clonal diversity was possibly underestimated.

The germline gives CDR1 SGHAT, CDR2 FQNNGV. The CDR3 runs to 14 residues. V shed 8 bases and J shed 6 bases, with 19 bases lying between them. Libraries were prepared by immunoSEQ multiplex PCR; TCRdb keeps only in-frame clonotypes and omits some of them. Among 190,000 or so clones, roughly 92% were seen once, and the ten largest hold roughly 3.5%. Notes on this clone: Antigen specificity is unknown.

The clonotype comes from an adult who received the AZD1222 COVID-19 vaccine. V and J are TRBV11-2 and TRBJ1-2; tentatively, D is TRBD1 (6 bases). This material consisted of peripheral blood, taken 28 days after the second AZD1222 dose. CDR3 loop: CASSPPGDLHGYTF. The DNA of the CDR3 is TGTGCCAGCTCCCCGCCAGGGGACCTCCATGGCTACACCTTC.